This T cell receptor beta chain was found in a study of blood T cell repertoires in COVID-19. Clones were read by immunoSEQ multiplex PCR, and TCRdb kept only the in-frame ones, dropping some. Of some 170,000 clones listed, about 79% are singletons. The CDR3 is 16 residues long. The germline V gene has CDR1 KGHDR and CDR2 SFDVKD. The V segment lost 5 bases and the J segment 4 bases; nucleotides outside the gene matches: 10. The rearrangement links TRBV24-1 to TRBJ2-5, with 9 bases fitting TRBD1. The sequence came from a man aged 45-65 years who had recovered from COVID-19. The sequencing sample was made of PBMCs or T cells enriched from blood (not recorded which). CDR3: CATSGPGQGFGETQYF. DNA of the CDR3: TGTGCCACCAGTGGTCCCGGACAGGGGTTTGGAGAGACCCAGTACTTC.